This T cell receptor (beta chain) was sequenced for a study of cytomegalovirus exposure and HLA in healthy donors. Findings and limits, study-wide: A prior analysis recorded that most TCR beta V segments were productive about 90% or about 30% of the time. Analyses of presence and absence presupposed an approximately uniform sequencing depth across donors.

Vbeta (60) and Jbeta (13) primers were used in the PCR. Measured with immunoSEQ multiplex PCR; TCRdb has only the in-frame clones, and not every one. The profile covers some 56,000 clones, with around three fifths appearing a single time and about 11% taken by the ten largest. This clone was recorded once. No antigen is known for it. Sequenced: PBMCs. The clonotype was recovered from a human donor in good health.

The CDR3 DNA sequence: TGTGCCTGGAGCGGAACCCGGGACAGAGAAAATGAAAAACTGTTTTTT. It codes for CAWSGTRDRENEKLFF. V gene TRBV30 combines with J gene TRBJ1-4, with 7 bases aligning to TRBD1. The CDR3 sequence is 16 residues long. The trim removed 3 bases at V and 5 bases at J, leaving 12 bases unmatched. Germline V CDR1 and CDR2: GTSNPN, SVGIG (reference sequence).